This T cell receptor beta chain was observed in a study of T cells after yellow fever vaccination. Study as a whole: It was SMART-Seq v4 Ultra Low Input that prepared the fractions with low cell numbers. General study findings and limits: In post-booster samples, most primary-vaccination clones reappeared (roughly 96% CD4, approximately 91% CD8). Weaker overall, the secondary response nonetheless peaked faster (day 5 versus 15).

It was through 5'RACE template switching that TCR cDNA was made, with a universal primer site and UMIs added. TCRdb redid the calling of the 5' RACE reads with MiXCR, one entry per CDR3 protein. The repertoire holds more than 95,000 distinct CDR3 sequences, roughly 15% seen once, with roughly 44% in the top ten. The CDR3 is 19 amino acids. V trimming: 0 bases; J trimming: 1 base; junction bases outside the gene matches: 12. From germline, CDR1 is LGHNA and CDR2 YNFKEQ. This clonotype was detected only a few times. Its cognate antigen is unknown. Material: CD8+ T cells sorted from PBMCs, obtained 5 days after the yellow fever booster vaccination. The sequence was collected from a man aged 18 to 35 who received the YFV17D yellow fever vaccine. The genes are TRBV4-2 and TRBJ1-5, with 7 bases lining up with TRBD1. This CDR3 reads CASSQDPQYRGWSNQPQHF. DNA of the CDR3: TGTGCCAGCAGCCAAGATCCCCAGTACAGGGGCTGGAGCAATCAGCCCCAGCATTTT.